The present entry profiles one TCR beta chain with its context. The Seattle site enrolled patients during active infection and followed them longitudinally. CDR1 and CDR2 (germline): MNHNS, SASEGT. CDR3 length: 13 residues. Trimming took off 3 bases at V and 0 bases at J, with 5 bases between the two ends. Methods used by the authors: Amplified reference gene primers provided the basis for estimating nucleated cell counts. Data came from immunoSEQ multiplex PCR; TCRdb stores just in-frame clones and leaves some out. The DNA was the basis for D and trimming; V, J and clone size are from that table. The sample has 390,000 or so clones; approximately 87% are singletons. The sample is drawn from a study of blood T cell repertoires in COVID-19. Study summary: Material from acute and convalescent COVID-19 was sourced from the United States, Italy and Spain. From T cells, B-cell-depleted T cells, or PBMCs came the material, which was cDNA or gDNA.

The rearrangement joins TRBV6-1 to TRBJ1-1; D is unresolved. The receptor was derived from a woman aged 25 to 39 with COVID-19, enrolled during active disease. Input material: peripheral blood. CDR3 bases: TGTGCCAGCAGTGATGCGGTGAACACTGAAGCTTTCTTT. Translating it yields CASSDAVNTEAFF.